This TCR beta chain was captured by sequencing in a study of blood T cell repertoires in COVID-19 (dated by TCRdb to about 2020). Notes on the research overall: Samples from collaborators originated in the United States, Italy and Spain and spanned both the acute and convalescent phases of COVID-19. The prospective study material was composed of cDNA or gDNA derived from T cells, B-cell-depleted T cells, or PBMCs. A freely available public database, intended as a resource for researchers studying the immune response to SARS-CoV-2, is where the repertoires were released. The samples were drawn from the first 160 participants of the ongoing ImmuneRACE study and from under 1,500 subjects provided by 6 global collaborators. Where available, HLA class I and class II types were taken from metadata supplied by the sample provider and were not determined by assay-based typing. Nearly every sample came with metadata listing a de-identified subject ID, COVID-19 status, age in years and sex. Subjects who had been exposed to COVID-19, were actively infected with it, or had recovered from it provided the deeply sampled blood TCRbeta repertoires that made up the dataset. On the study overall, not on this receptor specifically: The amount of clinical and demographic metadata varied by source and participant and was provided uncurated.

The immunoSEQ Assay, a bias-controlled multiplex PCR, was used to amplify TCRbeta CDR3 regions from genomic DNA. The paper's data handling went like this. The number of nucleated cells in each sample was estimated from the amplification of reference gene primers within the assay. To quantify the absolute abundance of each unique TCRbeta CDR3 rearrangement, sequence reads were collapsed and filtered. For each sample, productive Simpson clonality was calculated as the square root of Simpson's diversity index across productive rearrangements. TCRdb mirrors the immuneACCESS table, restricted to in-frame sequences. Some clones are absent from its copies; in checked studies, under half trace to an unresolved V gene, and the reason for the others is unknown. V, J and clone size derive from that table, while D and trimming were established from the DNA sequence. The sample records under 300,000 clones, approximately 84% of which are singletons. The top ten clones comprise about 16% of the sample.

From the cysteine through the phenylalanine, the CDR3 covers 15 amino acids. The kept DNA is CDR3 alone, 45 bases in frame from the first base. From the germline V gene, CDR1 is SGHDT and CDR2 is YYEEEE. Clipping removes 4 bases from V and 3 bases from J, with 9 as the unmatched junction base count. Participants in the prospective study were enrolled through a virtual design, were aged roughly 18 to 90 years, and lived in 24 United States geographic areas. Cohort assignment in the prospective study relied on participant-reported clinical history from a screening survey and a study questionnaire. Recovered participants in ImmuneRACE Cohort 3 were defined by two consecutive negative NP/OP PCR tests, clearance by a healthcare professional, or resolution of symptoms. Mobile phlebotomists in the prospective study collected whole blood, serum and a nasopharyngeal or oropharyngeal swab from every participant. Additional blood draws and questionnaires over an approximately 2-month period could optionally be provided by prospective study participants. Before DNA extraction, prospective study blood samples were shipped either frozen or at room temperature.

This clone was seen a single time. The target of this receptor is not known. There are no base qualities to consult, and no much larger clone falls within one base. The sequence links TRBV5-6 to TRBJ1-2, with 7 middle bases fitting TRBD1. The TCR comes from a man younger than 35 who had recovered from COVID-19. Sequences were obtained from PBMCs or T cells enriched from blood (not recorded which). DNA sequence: TGTGCCAGCAGCCAAATCACAGGGGTGGACTATGGCTACACCTTC. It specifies CASSQITGVDYGYTF.